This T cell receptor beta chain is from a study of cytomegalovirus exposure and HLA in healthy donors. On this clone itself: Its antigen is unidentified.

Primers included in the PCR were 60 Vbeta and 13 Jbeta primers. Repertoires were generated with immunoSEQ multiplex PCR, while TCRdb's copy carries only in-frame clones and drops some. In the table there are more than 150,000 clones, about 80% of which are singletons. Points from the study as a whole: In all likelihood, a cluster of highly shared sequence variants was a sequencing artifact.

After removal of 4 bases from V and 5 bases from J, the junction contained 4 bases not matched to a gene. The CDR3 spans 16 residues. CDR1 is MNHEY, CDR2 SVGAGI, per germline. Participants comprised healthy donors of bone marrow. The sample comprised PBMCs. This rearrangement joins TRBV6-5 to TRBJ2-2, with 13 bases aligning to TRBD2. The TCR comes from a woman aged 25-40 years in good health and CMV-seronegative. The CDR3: CASSLRLAGGTGELFF. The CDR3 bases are TGTGCCAGCAGTTTAAGACTAGCGGGGGGTACCGGGGAGCTGTTTTTT.